These 19 T cell receptor beta chains came from one sample sequenced in a study of T cell responses to AZD1222 COVID-19 vaccine (dated by TCRdb to the early 2020s). Read against the paper, the sample's time point label means: about 28 days (+/-7) after the second vaccine dose. The library was obtained by the immunoSEQ multiplex PCR assay. TCRdb limited this immuneACCESS table to in-frame rearrangements with V and J called. A share of clones is missing; checked studies link under half to unresolved V genes, and the rest is unexplained. The sample table contains tens of thousands of clones; only one count was recorded for roughly 80% of them. The biggest ten clones account for over 12% of the sample. This sample comprised peripheral blood, obtained 28 days after the second AZD1222 dose. All receptors come from an adult who received the AZD1222 COVID-19 vaccine.

V and J are TRBV30 and TRBJ1-5; TRBD1 aligns across 8 bases. Germline V gives CDR1 GTSNPN, CDR2 SVGIG (reference sequence). The V gene end was trimmed by 3 bases and the J gene end by 4 bases; junction bases not matched to a gene: 2. There are 13 residues in the CDR3. For the CDR3, the DNA is TGTGCCTGGAGGGGGGACAGGAATCAGCCCCAGCATTTT. Amino acids: CAWRGDRNQPQHF.

V is TRBV11-3 and J is TRBJ2-7; the match to TRBD2 covers 8 bases. This CDR3 is built from 13 residues. V lost 5 bases to trimming and J lost 6 bases; unmatched junction nucleotides: 6. Germline-derived CDR1 and CDR2 are SGHNT and YENEEA. The CDR3 region is CASSGGLASEQYF. The CDR3 DNA sequence: TGTGCCAGCAGCGGAGGACTAGCCTCCGAGCAGTACTTC.

J is TRBJ2-1 and V is TRBV19, with D unresolved. CDR3 size: 12 residues. The germline CDR1 and CDR2 sequences are LNHDA and SQIVND (reference sequence). Trimming removed 7 bases at V and 6 bases at J, with 10 bases between. CDR3 in DNA: TGTGCCAGTATTGGACCCGGCAATGAGCAGTTCTTC. Its protein product is CASIGPGNEQFF.

In this sample, this clone turned up many times. The V call is TRBV6-1, the J call TRBJ1-3; D gene ambiguous. Trimming pared 0 bases from V and 3 bases from J, leaving 6 bases between. The CDR3 has 14 residues. Germline loops: CDR1 MNHNS, CDR2 SASEGT. CDR3 protein: CASSEAWDGNTIYF. DNA of the CDR3: TGTGCCAGCAGTGAAGCCTGGGATGGAAACACCATATATTTT.

V usage is TRBV7-9 and J usage is TRBJ2-3; 8 nucleotides line up with TRBD1. This CDR3 is 15 amino acids long. The germline V gene has CDR1 SEHNR and CDR2 FQNEAQ (reference sequence). The junction had 6 bases not matched to a gene; V was cut back by 5 bases and J by 2 bases. Written as DNA, the CDR3 is TGTGCCAGCAGCCTACAGGGGGTTATCACAGATACGCAGTATTTT. The encoded protein is CASSLQGVITDTQYF.

This clone occurred a few times. V usage is TRBV5-4 and J usage is TRBJ1-2; tentatively, D is TRBD1 (5 bases). Germline CDR1 and CDR2: SGHNT and YYREEE (reference sequence). The CDR3 extends over 14 amino acids. Trimming took 0 bases from V and 7 from J, leaving 13 bases between them. The CDR3 protein is CASSLGGQFPGYTF. CDR3 in DNA: TGTGCCAGCAGCTTGGGGGGCCAGTTCCCTGGCTACACCTTC.

This rearrangement joins TRBV18 to TRBJ2-1, with a possible D match to TRBD1 (6 bases). Trimming shortened V by 2 bases and J by 4 bases, and 18 bases separated the two germline ends. Germline CDR1 is KGHSH and CDR2 is LQKENI. The CDR3 length is 17 residues. CDR3 protein: CASSPSQGPTSYNEQFF. Here the CDR3 DNA reads TGTGCCAGCTCACCAAGCCAGGGGCCAACTAGTTACAATGAGCAGTTCTTC.

The V and J genes are TRBV2 and TRBJ1-5; 7 nucleotides align to TRBD1. Germline CDR1 is SNHLY and CDR2 is FYNNEI. With V trimmed by 7 bases and J by 4 bases, 4 bases remained unmatched. CDR3 length equals 13 residues. The CDR3 coding sequence is TGTGCCAGCACTGGGACAGAGAATCAGCCCCAGCATTTT. Its protein is CASTGTENQPQHF. Drawing the rest from reference TRBV2 and TRBJ1-5, the complete variable domain is EPEVTQTPSHQVTQMGQEVILRCVPISNHLYFYWYRQILGQKVEFLVSFYNNEISEKSEIFDDQFSVERPDGSNFTLKIRSTKLEDSAMYFCASTGTENQPQHFGDGTRLSIL.

The chain joins TRBV5-1 to TRBJ2-1; 9 bases match TRBD2. The V and J ends lost 2 bases and 7 bases, in that order; junction bases with no gene match: 4. The germline V gene encodes CDR1 SGHRS and CDR2 YFSETQ. This CDR3 is built from 14 residues. The CDR3 protein is CASSFGTSWNEQFF. The CDR3, as DNA: TGCGCCAGCAGCTTCGGGACTAGCTGGAATGAGCAGTTCTTC.

This chain uses TRBV9 with TRBJ1-1; the D gene is possibly TRBD1 (6 bases). The V end was cut by 4 bases, the J end by 5 bases, with 18 bases between. The CDR3 contains 15 residues. From germline, CDR1 is SGDLS and CDR2 YYNGEE. The CDR3: CASSPRQGRATEAFF. CDR3 DNA: TGTGCCAGCAGCCCCCGCCAGGGGCGTGCGACTGAAGCTTTCTTT.

This clone has a single count. The V gene is TRBV11-2, the J gene TRBJ2-7; D is undetermined. Trimming pared 0 bases from V and 6 bases from J, leaving 12 bases between. This CDR3 is 14 amino acids long. Germline CDR1 and CDR2: SGHAT and FQNNGV. The CDR3 coding sequence is TGTGCCAGCAGCTTAGATTACGTTGGGCGCGAGCAGTACTTC. Protein: CASSLDYVGREQYF.

The rearrangement links TRBV5-6 to TRBJ2-7, with TRBD2 matching over 11 bases. The CDR3 is made up of 15 amino acids. The germline gives CDR1 SGHDT, CDR2 YYEEEE. J lost 6 bases, V lost 2 bases, and 7 bases had no gene match. The DNA of the CDR3 is TGTGCCAGCAGCTTTGGTAGCGGGGGGGCATTCGAGCAGTACTTC. It is translated as CASSFGSGGAFEQYF.

V and J are TRBV6-5 and TRBJ2-1, with unresolved D. CDR3 size: 10 residues. V lost 9 bases and J 8 bases, leaving 8 bases between the germline ends. Germline V CDR1 and CDR2: MNHEY, SVGAGI. CDR3: CARSRYEQFF. The CDR3 region has the DNA TGTGCCAGATCACGGTATGAGCAGTTCTTC.

This chain connects TRBV5-6 to TRBJ1-2, with 8 bases that match TRBD1. The CDR3 spans 15 residues. The V and J ends lost 4 bases and 3 bases, in that order; junction bases with no gene match: 8. The germline V gene has CDR1 SGHDT and CDR2 YYEEEE. The DNA of the CDR3 is TGTGCCAGCAGCGCGAGGCAGGGGGCCTACTATGGCTACACCTTC. It specifies CASSARQGAYYGYTF.

This clone turned up a few times. CDR3 nucleotide sequence: TGTGCCAGCAGCACGTCCGGGATTACAGATACGCAGTATTTT. This sequence encodes CASSTSGITDTQYF. The genes are TRBV11-2 and TRBJ2-3, with a weak D call TRBD2 (5 bases). V gave up 5 bases and J gave up 3 bases, with 12 bases separating them. The length of the CDR3 is 14 residues. Germline loops: CDR1 SGHAT, CDR2 FQNNGV.

This clone has more than one count but fewer than ten. The V and J genes are TRBV30 and TRBJ1-2, with D unclear. Germline CDR1 GTSNPN, CDR2 SVGIG (reference sequence). The CDR3 consists of 13 residues. V was shortened by 2 bases and J by 5 bases, with 12 bases between the two germline ends. The CDR3 nucleotides are TGTGCCTGGAGTTACTGGCAGGCATATGGCTACACCTTC. This translates into CAWSYWQAYGYTF.

This clone was detected only once. The V call is TRBV28, the J call TRBJ1-2; weak D call: TRBD1 (6 bases). Germline CDR1 reads MDHEN; CDR2 reads SYDVKM. V lost 5 bases and J lost 4, with 14 bases in between. The CDR3 extends over 14 amino acids. CDR3 in amino acids: CASSEGQGTYGYTF. The CDR3 region has the DNA TGTGCCAGCAGTGAGGGGCAGGGGACCTATGGCTACACCTTC.

The V gene is TRBV28, the J gene TRBJ1-3, with D possibly TRBD1 on 5 matching bases. The germline gives CDR1 MDHEN, CDR2 SYDVKM. The CDR3 runs to 15 residues. The V end lost 5 bases, the J end lost 2 bases, and 13 bases lay between the germline ends. The CDR3 DNA follows: TGTGCCAGCAGTGCGGGGGAGTTTACTGGAAACACCATATATTTT. Amino acids: CASSAGEFTGNTIYF.

The chain is built from TRBV9 and TRBJ2-1, with D perhaps assigned TRBD1 or TRBD2 (5 bases each). Trimming stripped 0 bases from V and 1 base from J, with 17 bases between. Germline CDR1 SGDLS, CDR2 YYNGEE. The CDR3 contains 18 residues. The chain's CDR3 is CASSVARVVGVSYNEQFF. Written as DNA, the CDR3 is TGTGCCAGCAGCGTAGCAAGGGTGGTGGGGGTGTCCTACAATGAGCAGTTCTTC.